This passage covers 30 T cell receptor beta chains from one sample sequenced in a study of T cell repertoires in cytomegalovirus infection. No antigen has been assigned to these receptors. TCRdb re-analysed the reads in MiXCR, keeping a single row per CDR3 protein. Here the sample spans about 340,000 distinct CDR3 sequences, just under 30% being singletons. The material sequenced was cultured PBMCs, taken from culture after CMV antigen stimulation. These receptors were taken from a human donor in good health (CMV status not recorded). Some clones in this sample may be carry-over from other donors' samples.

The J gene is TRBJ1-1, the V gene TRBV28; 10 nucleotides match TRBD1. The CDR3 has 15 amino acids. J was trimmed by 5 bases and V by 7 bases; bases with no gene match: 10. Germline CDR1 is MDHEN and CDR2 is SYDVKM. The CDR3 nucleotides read TGTGCCAGCACTCTAGGGAGACAGGGGGCAACTGAAGCTTTCTTT. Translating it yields CASTLGRQGATEAFF.

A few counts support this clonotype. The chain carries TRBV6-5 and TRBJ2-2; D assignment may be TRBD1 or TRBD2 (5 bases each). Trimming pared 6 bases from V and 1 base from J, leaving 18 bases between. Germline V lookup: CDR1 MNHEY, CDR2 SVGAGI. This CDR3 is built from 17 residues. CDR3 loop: CASRFGIRGLNTGELFF. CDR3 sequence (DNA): TGTGCCAGCAGGTTTGGAATTCGGGGCCTGAACACCGGGGAGCTGTTTTTT.

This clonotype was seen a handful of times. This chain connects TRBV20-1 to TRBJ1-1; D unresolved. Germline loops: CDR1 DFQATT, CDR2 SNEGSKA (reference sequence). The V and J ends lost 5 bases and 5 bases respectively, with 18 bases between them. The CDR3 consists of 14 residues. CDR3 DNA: TGCAGTGCTTCAGTGGGCCGGTGGGAGACTGAAGCTTTCTTT. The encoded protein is CSASVGRWETEAFF.

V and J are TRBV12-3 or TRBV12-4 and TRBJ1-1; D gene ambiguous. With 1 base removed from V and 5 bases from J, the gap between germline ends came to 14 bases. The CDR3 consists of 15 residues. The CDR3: CASSLGVGLRTEAFF. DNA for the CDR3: TGTGCCAGCAGTTTAGGGGTAGGACTTAGAACTGAAGCTTTCTTT.

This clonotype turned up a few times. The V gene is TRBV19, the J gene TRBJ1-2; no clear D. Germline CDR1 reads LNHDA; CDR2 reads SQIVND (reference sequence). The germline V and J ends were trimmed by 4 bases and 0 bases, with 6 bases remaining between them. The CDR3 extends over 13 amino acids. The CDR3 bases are TGTGCCAGTAGTACCTCTACTAACTATGGCTACACCTTC. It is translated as CASSTSTNYGYTF.

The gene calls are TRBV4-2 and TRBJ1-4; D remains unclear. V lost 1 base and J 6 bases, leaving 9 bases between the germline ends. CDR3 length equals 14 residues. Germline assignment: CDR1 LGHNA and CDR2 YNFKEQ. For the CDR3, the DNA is TGTGCCAGCAGCCAAGTTGGGTTTGATGAAAAACTGTTTTTT. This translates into CASSQVGFDEKLFF.

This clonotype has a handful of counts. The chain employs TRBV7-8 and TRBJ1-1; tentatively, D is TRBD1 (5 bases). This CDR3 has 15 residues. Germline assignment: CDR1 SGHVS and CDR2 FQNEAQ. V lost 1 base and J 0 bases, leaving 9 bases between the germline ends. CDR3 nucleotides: TGTGCCAGCAGCTTAGGAAGACAGATGAACACTGAAGCTTTCTTT. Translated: CASSLGRQMNTEAFF. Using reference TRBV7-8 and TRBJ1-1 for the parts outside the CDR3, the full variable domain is GAGVSQSPRYKVAKRGQDVALRCDPISGHVSLFWYQQALGQGPEFLTYFQNEAQLDKSGLPSDRFFAERPEGSVSTLKIQRTQQEDSAVYLCASSLGRQMNTEAFFGQGTRLTVV.

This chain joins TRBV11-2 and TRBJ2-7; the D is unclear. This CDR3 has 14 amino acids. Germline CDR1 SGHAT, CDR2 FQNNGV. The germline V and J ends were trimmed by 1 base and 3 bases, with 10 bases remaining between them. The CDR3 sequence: CASSLGPDIYEQYF. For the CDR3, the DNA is TGTGCCAGCAGCTTAGGGCCGGATATCTACGAGCAGTACTTC.

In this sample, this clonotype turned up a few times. This chain's CDR3 is CASRDRGHQPQHF. As DNA, the CDR3 is TGTGCCAGTAGGGACAGGGGCCATCAGCCCCAGCATTTT. V usage is TRBV19 and J usage is TRBJ1-5; TRBD1 matches 9 bases. The junction had 2 bases not matched to a gene; V was cut back by 6 bases and J by 5 bases. The CDR3 loop spans 13 amino acids. The germline V gene encodes CDR1 LNHDA and CDR2 SQIVND (reference sequence).

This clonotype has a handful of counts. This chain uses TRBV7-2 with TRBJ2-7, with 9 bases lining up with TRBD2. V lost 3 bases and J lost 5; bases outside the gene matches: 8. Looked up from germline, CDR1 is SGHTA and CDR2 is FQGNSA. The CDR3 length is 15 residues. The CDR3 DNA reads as TGTGCCAGCAGCTTCCCTAGCGGGACCCTCCACGAGCAGTACTTC. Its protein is CASSFPSGTLHEQYF.

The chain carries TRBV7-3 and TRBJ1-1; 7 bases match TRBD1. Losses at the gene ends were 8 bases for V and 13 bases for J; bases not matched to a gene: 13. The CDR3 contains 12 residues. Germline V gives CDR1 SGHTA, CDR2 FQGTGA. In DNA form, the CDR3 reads TGTGCCAGCCAGGGGGTGGGGGGGAGAGTTTTCTTT. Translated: CASQGVGGRVFF.

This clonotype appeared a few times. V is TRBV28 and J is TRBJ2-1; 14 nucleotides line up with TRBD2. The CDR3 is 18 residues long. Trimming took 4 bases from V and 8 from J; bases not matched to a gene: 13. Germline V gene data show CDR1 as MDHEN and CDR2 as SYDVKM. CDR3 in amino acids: CASSSTSGRALWEDEQFF. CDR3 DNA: TGTGCCAGCAGTTCGACTAGCGGGAGGGCCTTGTGGGAGGATGAGCAGTTCTTC.

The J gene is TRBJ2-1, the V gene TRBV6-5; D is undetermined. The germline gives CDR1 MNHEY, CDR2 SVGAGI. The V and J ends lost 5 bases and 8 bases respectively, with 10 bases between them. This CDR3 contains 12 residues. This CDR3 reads CASSQVPDEQFF. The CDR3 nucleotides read TGTGCCAGCAGTCAGGTTCCGGATGAGCAGTTCTTC.

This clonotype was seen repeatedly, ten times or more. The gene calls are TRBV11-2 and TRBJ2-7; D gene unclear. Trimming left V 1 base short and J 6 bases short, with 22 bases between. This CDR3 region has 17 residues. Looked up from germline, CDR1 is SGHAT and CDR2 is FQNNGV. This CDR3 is CASSLVLGKDQTLEQYF. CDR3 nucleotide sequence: TGTGCCAGCAGCTTAGTCCTAGGCAAGGACCAGACTCTCGAGCAGTACTTC.

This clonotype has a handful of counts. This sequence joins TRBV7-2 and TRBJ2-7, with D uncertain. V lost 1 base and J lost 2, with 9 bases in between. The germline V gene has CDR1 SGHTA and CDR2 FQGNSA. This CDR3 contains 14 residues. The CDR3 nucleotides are TGTGCCAGCAGCTTAGACGCTACAGCCTACGAGCAGTACTTC. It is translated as CASSLDATAYEQYF.

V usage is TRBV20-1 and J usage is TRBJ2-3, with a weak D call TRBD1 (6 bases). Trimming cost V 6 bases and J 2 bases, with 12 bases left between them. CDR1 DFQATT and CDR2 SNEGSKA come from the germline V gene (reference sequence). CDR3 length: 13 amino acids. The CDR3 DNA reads TGCAGTGCGGACAGAAACCCCACAGATACGCAGTATTTT. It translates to CSADRNPTDTQYF.

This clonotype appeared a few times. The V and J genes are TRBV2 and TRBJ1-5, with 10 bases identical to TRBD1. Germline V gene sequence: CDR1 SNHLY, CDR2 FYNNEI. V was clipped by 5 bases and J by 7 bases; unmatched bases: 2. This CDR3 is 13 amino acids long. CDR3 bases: TGTGCCAGCAGTAGGGACAGGGGACAGCCCCAGCATTTT. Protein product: CASSRDRGQPQHF.

This CDR3 is CASSMQGMGMHEQFF. CDR3 nucleotide sequence: TGTGCCAGTAGTATGCAGGGGATGGGAATGCATGAGCAGTTCTTC. The chain couples TRBV19 to TRBJ2-1, with D possibly matching TRBD1 (6 bases). This CDR3 has 15 amino acids. V lost 3 bases to trimming and J lost 8 bases, with 17 bases between them. The germline CDR1 and CDR2 sequences are LNHDA and SQIVND (reference sequence). Using reference TRBV19 and TRBJ2-1 for the parts outside the CDR3, the full variable domain is DGGITQSPKYLFRKEGQNVTLSCEQNLNHDAMYWYRQDPGQGLRLIYYSQIVNDFQKGDIAEGYSVSREKKESFPLTVTSAQKNPTAFYLCASSMQGMGMHEQFFGPGTRLTVL.

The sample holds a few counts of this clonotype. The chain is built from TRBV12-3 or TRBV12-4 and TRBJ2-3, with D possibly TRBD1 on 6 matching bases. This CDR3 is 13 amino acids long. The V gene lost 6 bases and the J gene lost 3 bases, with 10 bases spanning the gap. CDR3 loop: CASRITGTDTQYF. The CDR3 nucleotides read TGTGCCAGCAGAATTACAGGGACAGATACGCAGTATTTT.

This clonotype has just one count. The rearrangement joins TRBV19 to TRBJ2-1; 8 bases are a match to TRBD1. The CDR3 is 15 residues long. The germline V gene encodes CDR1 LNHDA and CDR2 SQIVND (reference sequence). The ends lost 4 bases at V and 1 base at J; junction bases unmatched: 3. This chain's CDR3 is CASSRQGLSYNEQFF. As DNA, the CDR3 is TGTGCCAGTAGTAGACAGGGGTTGTCCTACAATGAGCAGTTCTTC.

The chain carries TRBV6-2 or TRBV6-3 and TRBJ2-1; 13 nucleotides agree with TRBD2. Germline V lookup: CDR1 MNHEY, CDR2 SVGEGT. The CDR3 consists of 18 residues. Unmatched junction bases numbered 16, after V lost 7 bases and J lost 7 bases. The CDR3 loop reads CASTGLAGVSTSGNEQFF. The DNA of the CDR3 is TGTGCCAGCACCGGACTAGCGGGAGTATCAACGTCTGGGAATGAGCAGTTCTTC.

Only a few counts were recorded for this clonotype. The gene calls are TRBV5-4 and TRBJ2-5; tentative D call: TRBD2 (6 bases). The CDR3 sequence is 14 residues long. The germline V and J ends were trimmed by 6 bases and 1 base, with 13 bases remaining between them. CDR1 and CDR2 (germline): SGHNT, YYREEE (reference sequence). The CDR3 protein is CASTALGGQETQYF. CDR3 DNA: TGTGCCAGCACCGCTCTCGGGGGCCAAGAGACCCAGTACTTC.

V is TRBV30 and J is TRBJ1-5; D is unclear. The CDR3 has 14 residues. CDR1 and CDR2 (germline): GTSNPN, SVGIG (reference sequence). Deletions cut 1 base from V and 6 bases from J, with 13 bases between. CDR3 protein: CAWSGGDYPQPQHF. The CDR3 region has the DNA TGTGCCTGGAGTGGTGGGGATTATCCTCAGCCCCAGCATTTT.

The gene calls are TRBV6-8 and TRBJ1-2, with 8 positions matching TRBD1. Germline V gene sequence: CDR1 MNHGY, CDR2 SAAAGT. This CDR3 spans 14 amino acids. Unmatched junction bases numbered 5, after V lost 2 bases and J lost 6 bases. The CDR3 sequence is CASSYAMTGDGYTF. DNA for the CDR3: TGTGCCAGCAGTTACGCCATGACAGGGGATGGCTACACCTTC.

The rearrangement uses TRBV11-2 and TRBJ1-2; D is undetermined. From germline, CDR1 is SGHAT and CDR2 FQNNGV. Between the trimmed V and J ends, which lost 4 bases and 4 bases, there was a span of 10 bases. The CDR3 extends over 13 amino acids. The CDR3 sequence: CASSSLRVYGYTF. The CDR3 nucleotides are TGTGCCAGCAGCTCCTTAAGGGTCTATGGCTACACCTTC.

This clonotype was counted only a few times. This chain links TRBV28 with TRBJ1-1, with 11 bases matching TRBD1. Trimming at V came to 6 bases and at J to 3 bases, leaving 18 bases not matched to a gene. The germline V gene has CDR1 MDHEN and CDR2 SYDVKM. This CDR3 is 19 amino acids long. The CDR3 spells CASRYRLGTGGESHTEAFF. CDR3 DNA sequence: TGTGCCAGCAGGTACAGGTTAGGGACAGGGGGGGAAAGCCACACTGAAGCTTTCTTT.

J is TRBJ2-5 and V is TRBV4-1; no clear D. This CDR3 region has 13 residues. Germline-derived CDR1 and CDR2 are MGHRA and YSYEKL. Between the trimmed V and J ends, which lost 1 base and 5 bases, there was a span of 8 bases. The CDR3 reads CASSQAVPETQYF. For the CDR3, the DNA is TGCGCCAGCAGCCAAGCCGTTCCGGAGACCCAGTACTTC.

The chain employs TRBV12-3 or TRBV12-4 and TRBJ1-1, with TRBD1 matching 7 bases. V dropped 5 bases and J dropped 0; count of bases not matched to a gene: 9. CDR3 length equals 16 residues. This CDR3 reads CASSDPRGQLNTEAFF. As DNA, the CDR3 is TGTGCCAGCAGTGATCCCCGGGGACAGCTGAACACTGAAGCTTTCTTT.

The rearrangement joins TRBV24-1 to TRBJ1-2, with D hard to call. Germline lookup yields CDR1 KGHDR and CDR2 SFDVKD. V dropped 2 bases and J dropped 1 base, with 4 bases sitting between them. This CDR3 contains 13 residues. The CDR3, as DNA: TGTGCCACCAGTGATTCTATTAACTATGGCTACACCTTC. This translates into CATSDSINYGYTF.

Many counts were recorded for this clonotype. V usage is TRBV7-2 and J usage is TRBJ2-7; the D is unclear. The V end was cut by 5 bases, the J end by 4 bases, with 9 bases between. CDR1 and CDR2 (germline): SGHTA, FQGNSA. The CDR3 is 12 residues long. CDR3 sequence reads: CASSEVGYEQYF. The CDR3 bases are TGTGCCAGCAGCGAGGTGGGGTACGAGCAGTACTTC.